This TCR beta chain was observed in a study of shared clonotypes between healthy human individuals. With 3 bases removed from V and 5 bases from J, the gap between germline ends came to 14 bases. The CDR3 is 14 residues long. Germline V gene data show CDR1 as MDHEN and CDR2 as SYDVKM. CD8 cells regarded as naive lacked CD45RO, were positively chosen for CCR7, and omitted terminally differentiated effector memory CD45RA+ cells. The table came from immunoSEQ multiplex PCR; TCRdb's copy has only in-frame clones and leaves some out. This repertoire shows over 2,000,000 clones, roughly 95% found once; its top ten account for approximately 1.6%.

The source of this sequence is a man aged 18 to 29 in good health. Some clones in this sample may be carry-over from other donors' samples. This chain joins TRBV28 and TRBJ2-7; D tentatively reads TRBD1 or TRBD2 (5 bases each). Sequenced input: naive CD8+ T cells from PBMCs. CDR3 sequence reads: CASSFPGTGHEQYF. CDR3 coding DNA: TGTGCCAGCAGTTTCCCGGGGACGGGTCACGAGCAGTACTTC.